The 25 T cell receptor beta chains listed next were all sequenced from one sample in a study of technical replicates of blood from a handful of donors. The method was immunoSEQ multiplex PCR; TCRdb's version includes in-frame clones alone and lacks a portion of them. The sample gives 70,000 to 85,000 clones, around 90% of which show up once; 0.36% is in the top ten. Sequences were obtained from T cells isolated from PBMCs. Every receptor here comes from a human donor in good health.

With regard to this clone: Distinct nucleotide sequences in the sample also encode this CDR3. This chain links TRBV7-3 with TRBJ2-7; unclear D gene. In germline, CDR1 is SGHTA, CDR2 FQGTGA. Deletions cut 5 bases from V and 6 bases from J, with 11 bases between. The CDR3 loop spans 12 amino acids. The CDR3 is CASSPRVGEQYF. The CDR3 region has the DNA TGTGCCAGCAGCCCTCGGGTGGGCGAGCAGTACTTC.

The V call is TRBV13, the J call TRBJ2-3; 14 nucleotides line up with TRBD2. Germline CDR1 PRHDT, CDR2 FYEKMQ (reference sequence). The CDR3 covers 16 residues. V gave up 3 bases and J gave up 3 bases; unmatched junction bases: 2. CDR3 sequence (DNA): TGTGCCAGCAGCTTGGGACTAGCGGGAGTAACAGATACGCAGTATTTT. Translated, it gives CASSLGLAGVTDTQYF.

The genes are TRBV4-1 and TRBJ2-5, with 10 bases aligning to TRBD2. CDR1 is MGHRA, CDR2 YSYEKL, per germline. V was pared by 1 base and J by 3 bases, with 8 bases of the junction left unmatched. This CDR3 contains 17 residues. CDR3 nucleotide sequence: TGCGCCAGCAGCCAAGTCGTCCAGCGGGAGGGCAAAGAGACCCAGTACTTC. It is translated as CASSQVVQREGKETQYF.

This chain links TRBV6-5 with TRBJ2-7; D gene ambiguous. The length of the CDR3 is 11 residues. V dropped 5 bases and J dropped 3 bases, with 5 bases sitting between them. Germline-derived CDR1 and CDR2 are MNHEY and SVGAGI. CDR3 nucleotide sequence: TGTGCCAGCAGTCAAAACTACGAGCAGTACTTC. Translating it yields CASSQNYEQYF.

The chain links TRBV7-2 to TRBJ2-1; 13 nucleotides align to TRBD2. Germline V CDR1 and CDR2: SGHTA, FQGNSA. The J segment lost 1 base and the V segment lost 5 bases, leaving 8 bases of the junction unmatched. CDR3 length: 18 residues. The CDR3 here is CASSHPGLAGLSYNEQFF. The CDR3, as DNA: TGTGCCAGCAGCCATCCGGGACTAGCGGGATTATCCTACAATGAGCAGTTCTTC.

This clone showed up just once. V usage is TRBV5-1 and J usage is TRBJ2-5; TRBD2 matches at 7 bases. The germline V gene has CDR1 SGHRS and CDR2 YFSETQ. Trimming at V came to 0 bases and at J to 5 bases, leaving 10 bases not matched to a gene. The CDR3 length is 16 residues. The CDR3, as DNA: TGCGCCAGCAGCTTGGAGGGGAGGGCCGTTCGGGAGACCCAGTACTTC. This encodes CASSLEGRAVRETQYF. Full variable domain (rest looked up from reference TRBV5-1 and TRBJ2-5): KAGVTQTPRYLIKTRGQQVTLSCSPISGHRSVSWYQQTPGQGLQFLFEYFSETQRNKGNFPGRFSGRQFSNSRSEMNVSTLELGDSALYLCASSLEGRAVRETQYFGPGTRLLVL.

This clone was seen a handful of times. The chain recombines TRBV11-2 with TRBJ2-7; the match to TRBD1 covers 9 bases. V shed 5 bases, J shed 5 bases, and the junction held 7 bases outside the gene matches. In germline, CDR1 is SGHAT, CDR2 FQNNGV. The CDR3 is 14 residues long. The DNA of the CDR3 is TGTGCCAGCAGCCTCCTACGGACAGGGGACGAGCAGTACTTC. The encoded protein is CASSLLRTGDEQYF.

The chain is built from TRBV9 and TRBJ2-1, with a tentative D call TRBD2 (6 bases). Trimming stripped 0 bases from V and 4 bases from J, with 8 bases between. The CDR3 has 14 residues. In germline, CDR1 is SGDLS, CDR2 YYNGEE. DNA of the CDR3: TGTGCCAGCAGCGTAGTTCGGGAGTACAATGAGCAGTTCTTC. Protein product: CASSVVREYNEQFF.

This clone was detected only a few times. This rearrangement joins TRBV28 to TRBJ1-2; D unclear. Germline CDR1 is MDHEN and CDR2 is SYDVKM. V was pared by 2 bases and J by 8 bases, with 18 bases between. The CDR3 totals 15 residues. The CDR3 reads CASSLPPRGVYGYTF. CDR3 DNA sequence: TGTGCCAGCAGTTTACCCCCTCGGGGTGTGTACGGCTACACCTTC.

The CDR3 sequence is CASGQVHYGYTF. CDR3 DNA sequence: TGTGCCAGTGGACAGGTCCATTATGGCTACACCTTC. This chain joins TRBV19 and TRBJ1-2; 7 bases match TRBD1. The CDR3 totals 12 residues. Per the germline V gene, CDR1 is LNHDA and CDR2 is SQIVND (reference sequence). V trimming: 8 bases; J trimming: 5 bases; junction bases outside the gene matches: 5.

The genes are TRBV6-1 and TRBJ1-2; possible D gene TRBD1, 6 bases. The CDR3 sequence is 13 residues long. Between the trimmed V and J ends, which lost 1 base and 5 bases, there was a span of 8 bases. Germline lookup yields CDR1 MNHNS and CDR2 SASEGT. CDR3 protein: CASSEEGVYGYTF. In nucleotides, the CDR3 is TGTGCCAGCAGTGAAGAGGGGGTTTATGGCTACACCTTC.

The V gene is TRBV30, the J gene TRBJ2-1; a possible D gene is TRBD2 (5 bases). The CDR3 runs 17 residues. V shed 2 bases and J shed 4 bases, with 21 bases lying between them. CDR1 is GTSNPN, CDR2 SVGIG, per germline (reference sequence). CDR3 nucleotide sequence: TGTGCCTGGAGTAGGACCTCACGGTCGGGGATTTACAATGAGCAGTTCTTC. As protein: CAWSRTSRSGIYNEQFF.

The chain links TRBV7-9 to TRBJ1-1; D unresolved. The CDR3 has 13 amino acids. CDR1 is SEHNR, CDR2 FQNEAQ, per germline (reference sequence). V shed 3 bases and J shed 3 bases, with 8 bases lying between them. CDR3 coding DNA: TGTGCCAGCAGCTTTGCGGGTGACACTGAAGCTTTCTTT. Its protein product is CASSFAGDTEAFF.

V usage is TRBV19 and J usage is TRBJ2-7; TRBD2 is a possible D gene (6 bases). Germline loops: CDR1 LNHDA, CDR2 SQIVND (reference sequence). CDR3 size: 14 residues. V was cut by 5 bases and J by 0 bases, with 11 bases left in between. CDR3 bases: TGTGCCAGTAGTGTAACGGGAGTCTCCTACGAGCAGTACTTC. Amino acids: CASSVTGVSYEQYF. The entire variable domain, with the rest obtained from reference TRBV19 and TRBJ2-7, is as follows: DGGITQSPKYLFRKEGQNVTLSCEQNLNHDAMYWYRQDPGQGLRLIYYSQIVNDFQKGDIAEGYSVSREKKESFPLTVTSAQKNPTAFYLCASSVTGVSYEQYFGPGTRLTVT.

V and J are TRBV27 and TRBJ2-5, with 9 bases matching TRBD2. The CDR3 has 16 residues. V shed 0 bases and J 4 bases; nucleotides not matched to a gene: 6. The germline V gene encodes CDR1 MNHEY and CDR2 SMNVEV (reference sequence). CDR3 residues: CASSLSSSGMAETQYF. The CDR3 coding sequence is TGTGCCAGCAGTTTATCCTCTAGCGGGATGGCAGAGACCCAGTACTTC.

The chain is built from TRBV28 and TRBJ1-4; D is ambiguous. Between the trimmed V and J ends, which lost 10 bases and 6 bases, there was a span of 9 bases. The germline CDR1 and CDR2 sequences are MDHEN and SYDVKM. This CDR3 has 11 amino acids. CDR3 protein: CATSNYEKLFF. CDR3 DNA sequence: TGTGCCACCTCGAACTATGAAAAACTGTTTTTT.

This CDR3 is CASSLSPGAEGYTF. The CDR3 DNA reads TGTGCCAGCAGTTTATCTCCAGGGGCTGAAGGCTACACCTTC. The chain recombines TRBV27 with TRBJ1-2; D might be TRBD1 (6 bases). This CDR3 contains 14 residues. V was clipped by 0 bases and J by 8 bases, with 13 bases between them. Per germline, CDR1 MNHEY and CDR2 SMNVEV (reference sequence).

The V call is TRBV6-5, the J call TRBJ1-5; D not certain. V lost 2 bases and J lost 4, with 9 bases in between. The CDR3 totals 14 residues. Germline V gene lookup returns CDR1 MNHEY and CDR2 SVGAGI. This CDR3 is CASSYREGNQPQHF. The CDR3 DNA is TGTGCCAGCAGTTACAGGGAGGGAAATCAGCCCCAGCATTTT.

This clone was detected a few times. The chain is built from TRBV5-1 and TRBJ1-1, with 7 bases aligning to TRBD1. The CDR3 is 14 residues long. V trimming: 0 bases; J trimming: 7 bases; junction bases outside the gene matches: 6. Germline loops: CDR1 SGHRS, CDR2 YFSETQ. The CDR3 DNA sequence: TGCGCCAGCAGCTTGGGGGACAGTACTTATGAAGCTTTCTTT. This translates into CASSLGDSTYEAFF.

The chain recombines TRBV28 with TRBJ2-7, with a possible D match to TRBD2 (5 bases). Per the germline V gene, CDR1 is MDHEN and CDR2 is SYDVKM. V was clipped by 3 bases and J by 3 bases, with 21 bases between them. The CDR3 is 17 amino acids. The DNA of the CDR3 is TGTGCCAGCAGTTTCCCGCTAGCCCCAGAAGGTAGCTACGAGCAGTACTTC. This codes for CASSFPLAPEGSYEQYF.

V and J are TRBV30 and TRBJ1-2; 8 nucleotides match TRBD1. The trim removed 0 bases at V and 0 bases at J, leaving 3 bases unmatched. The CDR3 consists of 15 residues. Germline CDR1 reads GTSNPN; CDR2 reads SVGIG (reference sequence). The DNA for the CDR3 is TGTGCCTGGAGTGTACAGGGGGTGGCTAACTATGGCTACACCTTC. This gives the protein CAWSVQGVANYGYTF.

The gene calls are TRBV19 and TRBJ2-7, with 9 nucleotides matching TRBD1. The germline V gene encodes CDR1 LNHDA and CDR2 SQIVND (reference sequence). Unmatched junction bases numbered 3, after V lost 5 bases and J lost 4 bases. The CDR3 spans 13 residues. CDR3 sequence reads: CASSGGQGYEQYF. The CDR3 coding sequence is TGTGCCAGTAGTGGGGGACAGGGTTACGAGCAGTACTTC. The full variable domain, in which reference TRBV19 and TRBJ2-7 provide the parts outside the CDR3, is DGGITQSPKYLFRKEGQNVTLSCEQNLNHDAMYWYRQDPGQGLRLIYYSQIVNDFQKGDIAEGYSVSREKKESFPLTVTSAQKNPTAFYLCASSGGQGYEQYFGPGTRLTVT.

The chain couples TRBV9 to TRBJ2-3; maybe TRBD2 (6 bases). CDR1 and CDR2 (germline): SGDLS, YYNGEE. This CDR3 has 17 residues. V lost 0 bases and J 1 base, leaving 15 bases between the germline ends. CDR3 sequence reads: CASSVGVSGGGTDTQYF. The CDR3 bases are TGTGCCAGCAGCGTAGGCGTTAGCGGAGGGGGCACAGATACGCAGTATTTT.

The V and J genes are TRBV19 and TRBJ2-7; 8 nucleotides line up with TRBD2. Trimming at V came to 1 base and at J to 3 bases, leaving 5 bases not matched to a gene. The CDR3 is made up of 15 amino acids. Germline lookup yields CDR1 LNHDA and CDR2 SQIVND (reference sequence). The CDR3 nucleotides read TGTGCCAGTAGTATAGGTTCCGGGAGGGGCTACGAGCAGTACTTC. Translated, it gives CASSIGSGRGYEQYF.

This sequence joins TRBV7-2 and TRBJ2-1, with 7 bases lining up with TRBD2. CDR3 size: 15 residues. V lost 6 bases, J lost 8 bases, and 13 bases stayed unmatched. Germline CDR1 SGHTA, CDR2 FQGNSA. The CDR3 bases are TGTGCCAGCAGTCGGAGGGAGGGAATTCGGGATGAGCAGTTCTTC. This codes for CASSRREGIRDEQFF.